This T cell receptor beta chain was sequenced for a study of Ad26.COV2.S vaccination and SARS-CoV-2 variants. Whole-study context: Administration of Ad26.COV2.S was intramuscular, either once or twice 56 days apart. Findings of the study overall: Following vaccination, spike-specific CD8+ and CD4+ T cell responses reportedly exhibited substantial breadth. Breadth measured for non-spike TCRs was similar across vaccine and placebo recipients.

In the case of this clone: Antigen unknown.

Sequencing was performed with immunoSEQ multiplex PCR; in TCRdb, only in-frame clones are kept and a portion is missing. The repertoire includes 410,000 or so clones, 92% of them detected once, and about 1.7% sits in the top ten. Treatment denoted: around 19 received Ad26.COV2.S at low or high dose, single or two shots; about five received placebo; per-sample allocation not given. It was on day 63 after the first vaccine or placebo injection that samples were taken. Based in Boston, the donor was an adult of 18-55 years. This clonotype originated in a person aged 18-65 years who received the Ad26.COV2.S COVID-19 vaccine or a placebo. Source: peripheral blood, taken in a trial of Ad26.COV2.S vaccine versus placebo.

The CDR3 region is CASSLMGQFF. CDR3 DNA: TGTGCCAGCAGTTTGATGGGGCAGTTCTTC. The chain recombines TRBV12-3 or TRBV12-4 with TRBJ2-1; D not resolved. Trimming took 3 bases from V and 12 from J, leaving 6 bases between them. The CDR3 covers 10 residues.